This T cell receptor beta chain derives from a study of blood T cell repertoires in COVID-19 (dated by TCRdb to 2018 to 2021). Notes on the research overall: Samples from collaborators originated in the United States, Italy and Spain and spanned both the acute and convalescent phases of COVID-19. The prospective study material was composed of cDNA or gDNA derived from T cells, B-cell-depleted T cells, or PBMCs. Deeply sampled blood TCRbeta repertoires from subjects exposed to, actively infected with, or recovered from COVID-19 were included in the dataset. The repertoires were released in a freely available public database intended as a resource for research on the immune response to SARS-CoV-2. Samples were obtained from the ongoing ImmuneRACE study (first 160 participants) and from 1,254 subjects provided by 6 global collaborators. The sample metadata nearly always contained a de-identified subject ID, COVID-19 status, age in years and sex. Where available, HLA class I and class II types were obtained from metadata supplied by the sample provider rather than from assay-based typing.

Worth noting for this clone: This clone's antigen is unknown. No much larger clonotype is one base removed from it; base qualities were not supplied.

The V and J ends are trimmed by 0 bases and 4 bases, leaving 19 bases between them. The CDR3 measures 18 amino acids from cysteine to phenylalanine. Kept here is only the CDR3 DNA, which spans 54 bases and is read in frame from base 1. CDR1 and CDR2 (LNHNV, YYDKDF) derive from the germline V gene (reference sequence). Study-wide findings and limitations: The amount of clinical and demographic metadata varied by source and participant and was provided uncurated.

Collaborating institutions collected whole blood in K2EDTA tubes following their own protocols. For TCRbeta analysis, collaborators shipped samples as frozen whole blood, isolated PBMCs, or DNA extracted from either of those sample types. The immunoSEQ Assay, a bias-controlled multiplex PCR, was used to amplify TCRbeta CDR3 regions from genomic DNA. In the paper's pipeline: Nucleated cell counts per sample were estimated from amplification of reference gene primers within the assay. To quantify the absolute abundance of each unique TCRbeta CDR3 rearrangement, sequence reads were collapsed and filtered. For each sample, productive Simpson clonality was calculated as the square root of Simpson's diversity index over productive rearrangements. In its TCRdb copy, this immuneACCESS table keeps in-frame sequences only and misses some clones. Where compared with another copy, unresolved V genes explain less than half of these, and the others have no known cause. The V and J calls and clone size were taken over from that table, and D and trimming were inferred from the DNA. This sample has approximately 200,000 clones in its table, and 83% of those were observed once. In total, the top ten clones hold just under 7.5% of the sample.

The receptor was derived from a woman aged 45-59 years with acute or convalescent COVID-19. The chain is made from TRBV15 and TRBJ1-5, and TRBD1 may be the D gene, going by 6 matching bases. The sample taken for sequencing was peripheral blood. The DNA reads as follows: TGTGCCACCAGCAGAGATCGCCCGGACAGCTTTATTAATCAGCCCCAGCATTTT. The resulting protein is CATSRDRPDSFINQPQHF.